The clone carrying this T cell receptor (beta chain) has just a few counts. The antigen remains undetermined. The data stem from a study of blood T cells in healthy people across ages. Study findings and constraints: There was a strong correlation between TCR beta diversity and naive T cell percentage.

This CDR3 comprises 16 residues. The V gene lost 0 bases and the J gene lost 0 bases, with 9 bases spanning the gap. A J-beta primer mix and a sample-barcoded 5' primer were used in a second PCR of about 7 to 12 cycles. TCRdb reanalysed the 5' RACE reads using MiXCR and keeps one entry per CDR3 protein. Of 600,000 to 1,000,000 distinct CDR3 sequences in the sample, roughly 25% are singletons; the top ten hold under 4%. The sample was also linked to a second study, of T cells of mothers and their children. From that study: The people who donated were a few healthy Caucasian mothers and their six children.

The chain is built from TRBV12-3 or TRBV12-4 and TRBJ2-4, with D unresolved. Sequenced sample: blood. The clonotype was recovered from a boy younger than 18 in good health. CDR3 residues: CASSLALGLAKNIQYF. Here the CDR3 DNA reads TGTGCCAGCAGTTTAGCGCTTGGGTTAGCCAAAAACATTCAGTACTTC.